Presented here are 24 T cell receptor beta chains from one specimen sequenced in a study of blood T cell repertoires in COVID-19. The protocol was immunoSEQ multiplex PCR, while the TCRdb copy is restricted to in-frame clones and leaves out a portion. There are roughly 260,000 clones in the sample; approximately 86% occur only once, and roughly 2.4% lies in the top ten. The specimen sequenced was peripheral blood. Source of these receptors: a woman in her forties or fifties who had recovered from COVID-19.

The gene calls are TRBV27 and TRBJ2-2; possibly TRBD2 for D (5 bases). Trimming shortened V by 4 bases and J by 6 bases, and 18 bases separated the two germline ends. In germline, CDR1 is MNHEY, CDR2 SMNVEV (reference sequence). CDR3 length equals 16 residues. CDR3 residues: CASSSIKLGTAGELFF. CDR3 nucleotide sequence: TGTGCCAGCAGTTCGATCAAACTAGGTACCGCCGGGGAGCTGTTTTTT.

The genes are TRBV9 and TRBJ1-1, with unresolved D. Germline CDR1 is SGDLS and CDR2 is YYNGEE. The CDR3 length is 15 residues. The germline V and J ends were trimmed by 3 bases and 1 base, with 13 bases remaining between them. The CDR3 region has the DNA TGTGCCAGCAGCGAGACCCCAGGAAGGAACACTGAAGCTTTCTTT. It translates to CASSETPGRNTEAFF. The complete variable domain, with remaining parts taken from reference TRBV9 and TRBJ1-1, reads DSGVTQTPKHLITATGQRVTLRCSPRSGDLSVYWYQQSLDQGLQFLIQYYNGEERAKGNILERFSAQQFPDLHSELNLSSLELGDSALYFCASSETPGRNTEAFFGQGTRLTVV.

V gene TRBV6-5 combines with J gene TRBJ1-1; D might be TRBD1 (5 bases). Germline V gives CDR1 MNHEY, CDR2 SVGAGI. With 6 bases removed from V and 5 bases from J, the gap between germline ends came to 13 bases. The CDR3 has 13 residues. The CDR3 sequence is CASSPGGVTEAFF. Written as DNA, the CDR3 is TGTGCCAGCAGCCCGGGGGGGGTAACTGAAGCTTTCTTT.

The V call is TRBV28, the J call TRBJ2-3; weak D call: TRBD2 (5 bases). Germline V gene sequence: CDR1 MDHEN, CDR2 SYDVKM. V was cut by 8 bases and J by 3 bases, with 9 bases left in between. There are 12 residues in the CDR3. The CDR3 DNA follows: TGTGCCAGCCGGGGAGTAACAGATACGCAGTATTTT. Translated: CASRGVTDTQYF. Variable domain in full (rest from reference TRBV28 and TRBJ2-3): DVKVTQSSRYLVKRTGEKVFLECVQDMDHENMFWYRQDPGLGLRLIYFSYDVKMKEKGDIPEGYSVSREKKERFSLILESASTNQTSMYLCASRGVTDTQYFGPGTRLTVL.

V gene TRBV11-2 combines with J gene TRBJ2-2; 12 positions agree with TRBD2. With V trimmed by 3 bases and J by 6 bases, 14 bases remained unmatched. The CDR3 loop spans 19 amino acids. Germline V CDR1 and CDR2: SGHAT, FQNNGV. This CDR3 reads CASSFLLAGGPPWAGELFF. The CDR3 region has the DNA TGTGCCAGCAGCTTCCTCCTAGCGGGAGGGCCCCCATGGGCCGGGGAGCTGTTTTTT.

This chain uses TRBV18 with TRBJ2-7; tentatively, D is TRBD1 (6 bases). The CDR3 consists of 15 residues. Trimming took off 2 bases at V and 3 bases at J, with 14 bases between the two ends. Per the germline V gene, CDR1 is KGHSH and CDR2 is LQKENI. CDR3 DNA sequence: TGTGCCAGCTCACCATTTAAGGGACAAATCTACGAGCAGTACTTC. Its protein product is CASSPFKGQIYEQYF.

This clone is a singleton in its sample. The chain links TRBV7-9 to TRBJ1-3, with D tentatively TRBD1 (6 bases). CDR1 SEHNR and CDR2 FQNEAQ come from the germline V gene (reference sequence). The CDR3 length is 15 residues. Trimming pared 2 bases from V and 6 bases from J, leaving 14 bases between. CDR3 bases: TGTGCCAGCAGCTTAAGGGGTTCGGGACAAAACACCATATATTTT. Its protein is CASSLRGSGQNTIYF.

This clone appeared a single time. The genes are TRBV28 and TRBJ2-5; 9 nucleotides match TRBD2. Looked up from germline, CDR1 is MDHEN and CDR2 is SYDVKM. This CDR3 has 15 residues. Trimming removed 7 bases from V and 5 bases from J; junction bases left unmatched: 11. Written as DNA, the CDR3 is TGTGCCAGCACCCCTCGCGGGAGGGCCGAGGAGACCCAGTACTTC. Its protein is CASTPRGRAEETQYF.

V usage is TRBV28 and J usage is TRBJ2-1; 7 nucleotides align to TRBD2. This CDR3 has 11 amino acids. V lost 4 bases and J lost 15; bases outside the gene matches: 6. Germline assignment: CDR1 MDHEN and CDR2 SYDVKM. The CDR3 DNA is TGTGCCAGCAGTTCGGGACTATTCATGTTCTTC. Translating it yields CASSSGLFMFF.

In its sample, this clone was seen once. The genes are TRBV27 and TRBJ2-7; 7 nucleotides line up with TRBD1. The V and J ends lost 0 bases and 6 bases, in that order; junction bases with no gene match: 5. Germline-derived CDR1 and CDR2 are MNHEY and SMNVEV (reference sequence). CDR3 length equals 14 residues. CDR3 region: CASSLSPGGSEQYF. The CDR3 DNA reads TGTGCCAGCAGTTTATCGCCAGGGGGATCCGAGCAGTACTTC.

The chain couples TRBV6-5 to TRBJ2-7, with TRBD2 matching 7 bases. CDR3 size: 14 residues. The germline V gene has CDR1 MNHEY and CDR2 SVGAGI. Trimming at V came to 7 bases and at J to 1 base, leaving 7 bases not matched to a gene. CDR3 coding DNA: TGTGCCAGCACCCTTAGCGGGCGATCCTACGAGCAGTACTTC. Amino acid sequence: CASTLSGRSYEQYF.

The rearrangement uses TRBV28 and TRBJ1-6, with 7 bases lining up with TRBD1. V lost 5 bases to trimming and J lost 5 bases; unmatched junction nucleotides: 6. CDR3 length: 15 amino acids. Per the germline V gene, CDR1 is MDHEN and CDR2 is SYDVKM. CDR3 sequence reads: CASSPYRGNNSPLHF. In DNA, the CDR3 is TGTGCCAGCAGTCCCTACAGGGGTAATAATTCACCCCTCCACTTT.

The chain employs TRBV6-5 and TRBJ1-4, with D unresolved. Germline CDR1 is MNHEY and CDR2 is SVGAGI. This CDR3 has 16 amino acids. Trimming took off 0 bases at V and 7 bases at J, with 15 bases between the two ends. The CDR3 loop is CASSYSRGIRVEKLFF. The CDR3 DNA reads TGTGCCAGCAGTTACTCGAGAGGGATTCGAGTTGAAAAACTGTTTTTT.

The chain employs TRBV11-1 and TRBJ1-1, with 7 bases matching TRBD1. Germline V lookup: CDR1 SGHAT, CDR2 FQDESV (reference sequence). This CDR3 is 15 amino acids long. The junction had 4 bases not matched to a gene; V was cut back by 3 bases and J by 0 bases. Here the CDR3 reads CASSFRTGLNTEAFF. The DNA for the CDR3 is TGTGCCAGCAGCTTCCGGACAGGCCTGAACACTGAAGCTTTCTTT.

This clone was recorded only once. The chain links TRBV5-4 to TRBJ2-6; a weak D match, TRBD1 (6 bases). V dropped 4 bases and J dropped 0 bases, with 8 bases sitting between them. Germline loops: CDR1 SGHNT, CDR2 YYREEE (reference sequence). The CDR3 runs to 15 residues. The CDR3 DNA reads TGTGCCAGCAGCCACAGGGACTCTGGGGCCAACGTCCTGACTTTC. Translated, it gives CASSHRDSGANVLTF.

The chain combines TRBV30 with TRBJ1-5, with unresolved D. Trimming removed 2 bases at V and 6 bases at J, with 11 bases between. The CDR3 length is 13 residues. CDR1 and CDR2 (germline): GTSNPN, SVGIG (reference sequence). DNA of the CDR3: TGTGCCTGGAGTAAGCGGGGTAGTCAGCCCCAGCATTTT. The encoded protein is CAWSKRGSQPQHF.

For the CDR3, the DNA is TGTGCCAGCAGATGGACAGGGGTAGAGGAGCAGTACTTC. Translated, it gives CASRWTGVEEQYF. This chain links TRBV6-5 with TRBJ2-7, with 9 bases matching TRBD1. V shed 6 bases and J 7 bases; nucleotides not matched to a gene: 7. Germline V CDR1 and CDR2: MNHEY, SVGAGI. The CDR3 has 13 residues.

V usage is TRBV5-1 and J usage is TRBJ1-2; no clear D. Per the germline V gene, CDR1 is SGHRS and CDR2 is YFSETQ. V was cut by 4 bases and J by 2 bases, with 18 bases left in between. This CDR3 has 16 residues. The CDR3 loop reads CASSGAKTGLNYGYTF. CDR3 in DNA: TGCGCCAGCAGCGGAGCCAAAACGGGTCTCAACTATGGCTACACCTTC. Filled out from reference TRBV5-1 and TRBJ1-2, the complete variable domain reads KAGVTQTPRYLIKTRGQQVTLSCSPISGHRSVSWYQQTPGQGLQFLFEYFSETQRNKGNFPGRFSGRQFSNSRSEMNVSTLELGDSALYLCASSGAKTGLNYGYTFGSGTRLTVV.

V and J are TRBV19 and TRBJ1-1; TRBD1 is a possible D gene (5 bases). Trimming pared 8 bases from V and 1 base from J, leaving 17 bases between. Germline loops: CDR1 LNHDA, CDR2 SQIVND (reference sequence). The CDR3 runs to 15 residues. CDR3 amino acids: CASSGRLVSNTEAFF. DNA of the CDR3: TGTGCCAGTTCAGGGAGGTTGGTTTCGAACACTGAAGCTTTCTTT.

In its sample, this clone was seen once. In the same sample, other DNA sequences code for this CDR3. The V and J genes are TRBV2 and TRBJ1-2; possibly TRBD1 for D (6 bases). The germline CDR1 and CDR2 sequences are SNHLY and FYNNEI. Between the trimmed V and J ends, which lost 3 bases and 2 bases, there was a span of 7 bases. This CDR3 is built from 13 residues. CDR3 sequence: CASSERGNYGYTF. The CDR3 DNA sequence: TGTGCCAGCAGTGAGAGGGGGAACTATGGCTACACCTTC.

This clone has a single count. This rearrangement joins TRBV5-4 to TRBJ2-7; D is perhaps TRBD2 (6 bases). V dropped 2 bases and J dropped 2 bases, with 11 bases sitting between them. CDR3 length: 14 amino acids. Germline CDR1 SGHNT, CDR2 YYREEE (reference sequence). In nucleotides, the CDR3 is TGTGCCAGCAGCTTAGTGGCGGGACCCTACGAGCAGTACTTC. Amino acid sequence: CASSLVAGPYEQYF.

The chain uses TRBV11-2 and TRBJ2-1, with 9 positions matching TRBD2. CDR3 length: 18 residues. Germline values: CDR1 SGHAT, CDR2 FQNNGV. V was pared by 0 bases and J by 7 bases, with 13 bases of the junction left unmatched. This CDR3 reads CASSLDLGTLAGRNEQFF. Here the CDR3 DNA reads TGTGCCAGCAGCTTAGATCTCGGGACGCTAGCGGGACGGAATGAGCAGTTCTTC.

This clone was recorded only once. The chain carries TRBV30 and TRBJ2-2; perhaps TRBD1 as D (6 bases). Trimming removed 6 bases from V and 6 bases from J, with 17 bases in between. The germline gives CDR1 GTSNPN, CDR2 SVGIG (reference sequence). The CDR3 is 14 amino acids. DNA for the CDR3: TGTGCCTGTTTACAGGGTTTTTCGTCCGGGGAGCTGTTTTTT. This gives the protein CACLQGFSSGELFF.

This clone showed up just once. CDR3 amino acids: CASSYSTPGTGLGVAKNIQYF. DNA for the CDR3: TGTGCCAGCAGTTACTCCACGCCCGGGACAGGACTGGGGGTAGCCAAAAACATTCAGTACTTC. The V gene is TRBV6-2 or TRBV6-3, the J gene TRBJ2-4, with TRBD1 identical over 8 bases. J gave up 0 bases and V 0 bases, and 16 bases lay outside the gene matches. Germline V gives CDR1 MNHEY, CDR2 SVGEGT. The CDR3 is 21 residues long.